The sequence of this T cell receptor beta chain was determined in a study of beta chain features in type 1 diabetes. Study background: Examination of sorted cells across all samples involved about 99 million cells. Findings and limits, study-wide: VDJ junctions sequenced from type 1 diabetes patients showed fewer insertions and more deletions. Across all four CD4+ subsets, people with type 1 diabetes showed modestly shorter TCRB CDR3s.

Sampling consisted of one heparinised blood draw per donor, averaging about 110 mL. The isolated RNA, all of it, was reverse transcribed, so expressed TCRB transcripts were what got sequenced. For naive, central memory and regulatory T cell samples, reads averaged about 3.5 million. Measured with immunoSEQ multiplex PCR; TCRdb has only the in-frame clones, and not every one. The sample consists of a few hundred thousand clones, 16% of them appearing once. This clone was counted between two and nine times. Antigen: not known. Specimen: naive CD4+ T cells from blood. This TCR was recovered from a man aged 25 to 40 with type 1 diabetes.

This CDR3 reads CASSESGRGADTQYF. The DNA for the CDR3 is TGTGCCAGCAGTGAGAGCGGGAGGGGGGCGGATACGCAGTATTTT. J is TRBJ2-3 and V is TRBV25-1; 10 bases fit TRBD2. The CDR3 has 15 residues. Trimming took 3 bases from V and 6 from J; bases not matched to a gene: 6. Germline V gives CDR1 MGHDK, CDR2 SYGVNS.